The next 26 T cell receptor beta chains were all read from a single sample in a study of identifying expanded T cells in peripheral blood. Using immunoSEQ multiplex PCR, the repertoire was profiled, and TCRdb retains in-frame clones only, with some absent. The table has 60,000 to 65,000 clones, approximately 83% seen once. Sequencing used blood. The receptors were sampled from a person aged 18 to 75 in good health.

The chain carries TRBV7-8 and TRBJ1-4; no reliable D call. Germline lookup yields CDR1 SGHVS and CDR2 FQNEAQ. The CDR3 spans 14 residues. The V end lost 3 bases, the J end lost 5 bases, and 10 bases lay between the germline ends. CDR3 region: CASSLGPANEKLFF. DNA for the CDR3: TGTGCCAGCAGCTTGGGCCCGGCGAATGAAAAACTGTTTTTT.

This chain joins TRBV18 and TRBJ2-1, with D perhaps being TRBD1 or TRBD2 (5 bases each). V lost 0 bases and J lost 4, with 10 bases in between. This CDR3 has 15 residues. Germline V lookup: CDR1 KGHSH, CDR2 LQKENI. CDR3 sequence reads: CASSPPGERYNEQFF. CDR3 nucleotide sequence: TGTGCCAGCTCACCACCGGGGGAAAGGTACAATGAGCAGTTCTTC.

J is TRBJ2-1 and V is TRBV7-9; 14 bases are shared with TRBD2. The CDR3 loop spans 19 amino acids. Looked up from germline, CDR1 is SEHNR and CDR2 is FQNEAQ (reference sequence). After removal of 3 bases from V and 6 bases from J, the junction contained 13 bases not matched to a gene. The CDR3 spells CASSFPGTSGSRSSNEQFF. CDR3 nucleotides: TGTGCCAGCAGCTTCCCCGGGACTAGCGGGAGTAGGTCGAGCAATGAGCAGTTCTTC. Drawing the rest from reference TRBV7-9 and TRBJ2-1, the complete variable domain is DTGVSQNPRHKITKRGQNVTFRCDPISEHNRLYWYRQTLGQGPEFLTYFQNEAQLEKSRLLSDRFSAERPKGSFSTLEIQRTEQGDSAMYLCASSFPGTSGSRSSNEQFFGPGTRLTVL.

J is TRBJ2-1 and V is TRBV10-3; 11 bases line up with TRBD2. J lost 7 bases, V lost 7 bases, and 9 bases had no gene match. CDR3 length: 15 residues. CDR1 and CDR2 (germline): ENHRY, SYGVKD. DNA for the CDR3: TGTGCCATCAATAGCGGGGGGGCCTTAACGAATGAGCAGTTCTTC. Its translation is CAINSGGALTNEQFF.

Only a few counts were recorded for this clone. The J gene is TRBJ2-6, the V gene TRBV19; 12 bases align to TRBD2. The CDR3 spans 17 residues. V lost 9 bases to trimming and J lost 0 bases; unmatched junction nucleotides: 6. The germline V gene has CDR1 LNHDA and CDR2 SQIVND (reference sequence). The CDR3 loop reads CASQGTSGRSGANVLTF. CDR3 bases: TGTGCCAGCCAAGGGACTAGCGGGCGCTCTGGGGCCAACGTCCTGACTTTC.

The CDR3 nucleotides read TGTGCCAGTAGTATGGGCAGGGCACAAGGCTACACCTTC. Translated: CASSMGRAQGYTF. This rearrangement joins TRBV19 to TRBJ1-2; D perhaps matches TRBD1 (5 bases). CDR3 length: 13 amino acids. V lost 3 bases and J lost 8, with 13 bases in between. Germline V gene sequence: CDR1 LNHDA, CDR2 SQIVND (reference sequence).

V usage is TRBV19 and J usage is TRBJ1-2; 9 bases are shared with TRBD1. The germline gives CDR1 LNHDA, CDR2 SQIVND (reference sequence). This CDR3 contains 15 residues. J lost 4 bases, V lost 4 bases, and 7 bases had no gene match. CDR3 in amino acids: CASSNTGTGPYGYTF. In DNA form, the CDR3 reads TGTGCCAGTAGTAATACCGGGACAGGGCCCTATGGCTACACCTTC. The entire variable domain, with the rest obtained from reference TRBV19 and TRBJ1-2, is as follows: DGGITQSPKYLFRKEGQNVTLSCEQNLNHDAMYWYRQDPGQGLRLIYYSQIVNDFQKGDIAEGYSVSREKKESFPLTVTSAQKNPTAFYLCASSNTGTGPYGYTFGSGTRLTVV.

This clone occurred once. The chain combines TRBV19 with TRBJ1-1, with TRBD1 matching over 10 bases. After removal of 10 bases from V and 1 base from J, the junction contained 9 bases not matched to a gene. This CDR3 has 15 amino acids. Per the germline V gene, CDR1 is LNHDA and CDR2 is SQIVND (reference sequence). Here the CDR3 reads CATATGGGPNTEAFF. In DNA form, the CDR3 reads TGTGCCACCGCGACAGGGGGCGGCCCGAACACTGAAGCTTTCTTT.

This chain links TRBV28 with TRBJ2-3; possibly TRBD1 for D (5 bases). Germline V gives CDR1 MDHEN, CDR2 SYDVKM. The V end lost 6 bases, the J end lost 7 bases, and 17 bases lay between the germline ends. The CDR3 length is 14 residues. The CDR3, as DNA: TGTGCCAGCAGACTCGACAGTGCCTACCATACGCAGTATTTT. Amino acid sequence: CASRLDSAYHTQYF.

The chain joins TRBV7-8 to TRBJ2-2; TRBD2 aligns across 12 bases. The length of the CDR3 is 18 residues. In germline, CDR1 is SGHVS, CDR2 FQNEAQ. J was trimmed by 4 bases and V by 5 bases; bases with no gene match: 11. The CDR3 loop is CASSPSSGLAGSTGELFF. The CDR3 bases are TGTGCCAGCAGCCCAAGCTCGGGACTAGCGGGCAGCACCGGGGAGCTGTTTTTT.

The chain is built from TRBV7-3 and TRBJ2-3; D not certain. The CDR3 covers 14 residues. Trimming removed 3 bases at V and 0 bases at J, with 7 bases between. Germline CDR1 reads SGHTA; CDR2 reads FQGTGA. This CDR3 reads CASSLGISTDTQYF. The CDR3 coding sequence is TGTGCCAGCAGCTTGGGGATCAGCACAGATACGCAGTATTTT.

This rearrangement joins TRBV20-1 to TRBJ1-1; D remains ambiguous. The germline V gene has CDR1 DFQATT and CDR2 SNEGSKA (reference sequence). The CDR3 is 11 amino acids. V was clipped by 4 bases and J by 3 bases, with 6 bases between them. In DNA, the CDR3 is TGCAGTGCTACCCATTACACTGAAGCTTTCTTT. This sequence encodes CSATHYTEAFF.

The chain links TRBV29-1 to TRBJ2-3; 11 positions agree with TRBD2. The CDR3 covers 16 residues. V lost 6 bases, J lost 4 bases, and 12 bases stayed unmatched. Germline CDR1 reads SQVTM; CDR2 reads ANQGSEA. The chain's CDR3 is CSVRTQTSGISDTQYF. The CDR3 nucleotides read TGCAGCGTCCGAACCCAGACTAGCGGGATATCAGATACGCAGTATTTT.

This CDR3 is CASRPSGGVNNEQFF. The CDR3 DNA is TGTGCCAGCAGACCCAGCGGGGGGGTAAACAATGAGCAGTTCTTC. The rearrangement links TRBV6-5 to TRBJ2-1; 10 positions match TRBD2. Unmatched junction bases numbered 7, after V lost 6 bases and J lost 5 bases. This CDR3 spans 15 amino acids. Germline lookup yields CDR1 MNHEY and CDR2 SVGAGI.

CDR3: CASSSTGDGGPLHF. CDR3 nucleotides: TGTGCCAGCAGTAGCACAGGGGATGGGGGACCCCTCCACTTT. The chain carries TRBV6-5 and TRBJ1-6; 7 positions agree with TRBD1. CDR1 and CDR2 from the germline V gene are MNHEY and SVGAGI. The CDR3 is made up of 14 amino acids. Losses at the gene ends were 5 bases for V and 12 bases for J; bases not matched to a gene: 10.

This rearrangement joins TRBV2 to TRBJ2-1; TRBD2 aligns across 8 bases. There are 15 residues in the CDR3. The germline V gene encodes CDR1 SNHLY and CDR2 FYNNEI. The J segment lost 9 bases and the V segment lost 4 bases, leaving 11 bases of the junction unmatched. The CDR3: CASSVVAGSVGEQFF. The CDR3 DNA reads TGTGCCAGCAGTGTGGTAGCGGGGTCCGTGGGTGAGCAGTTCTTC.

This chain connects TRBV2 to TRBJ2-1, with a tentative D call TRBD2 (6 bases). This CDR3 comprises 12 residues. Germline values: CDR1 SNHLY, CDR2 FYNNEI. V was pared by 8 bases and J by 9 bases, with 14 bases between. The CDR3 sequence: CASGAPGGEQFF. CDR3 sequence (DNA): TGTGCCAGCGGGGCCCCCGGGGGTGAGCAGTTCTTC. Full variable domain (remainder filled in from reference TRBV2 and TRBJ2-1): EPEVTQTPSHQVTQMGQEVILRCVPISNHLYFYWYRQILGQKVEFLVSFYNNEISEKSEIFDDQFSVERPDGSNFTLKIRSTKLEDSAMYFCASGAPGGEQFFGPGTRLTVL.

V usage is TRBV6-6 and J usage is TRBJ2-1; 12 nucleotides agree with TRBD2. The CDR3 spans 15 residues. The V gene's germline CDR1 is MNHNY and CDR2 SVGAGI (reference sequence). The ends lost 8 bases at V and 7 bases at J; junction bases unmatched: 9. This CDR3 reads CASGRPSGRENEQFF. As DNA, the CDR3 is TGTGCCAGCGGGCGCCCTAGCGGGAGGGAAAATGAGCAGTTCTTC.

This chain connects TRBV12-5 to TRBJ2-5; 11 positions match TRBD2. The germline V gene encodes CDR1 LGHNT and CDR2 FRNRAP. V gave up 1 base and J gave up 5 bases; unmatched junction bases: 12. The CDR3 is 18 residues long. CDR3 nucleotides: TGTGCTAGTGGTTTGGATGCCCGGGGACTAGCGGTCCGGGAGACCCAGTACTTC. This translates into CASGLDARGLAVRETQYF.

DNA for the CDR3: TGTGCCAGCAGCTTCCCCCTGCGGGGGGCCAAGCAAGAGACCCAGTACTTC. Protein product: CASSFPLRGAKQETQYF. This chain uses TRBV7-8 with TRBJ2-5; TRBD2 agrees at 8 bases. With V trimmed by 3 bases and J by 2 bases, 11 bases remained unmatched. The CDR3 is made up of 17 amino acids. Germline CDR1 reads SGHVS; CDR2 reads FQNEAQ.

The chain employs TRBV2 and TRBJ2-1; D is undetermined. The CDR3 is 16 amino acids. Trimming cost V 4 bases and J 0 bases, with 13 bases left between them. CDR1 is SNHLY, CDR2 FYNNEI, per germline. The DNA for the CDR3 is TGTGCCAGCAGTGGAGTTCCACAGAGCTCCTACAATGAGCAGTTCTTC. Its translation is CASSGVPQSSYNEQFF.

This chain's CDR3 is CASSKETGVAAAYEQYF. The CDR3 DNA sequence: TGTGCCAGCAGCAAAGAGACGGGAGTAGCGGCTGCCTACGAGCAGTACTTC. The chain links TRBV21-1 to TRBJ2-7; the table's D call TRBD2 went unverified against the DNA. TRBV21-1 counts as a pseudogene. The CDR3 is 17 amino acids.

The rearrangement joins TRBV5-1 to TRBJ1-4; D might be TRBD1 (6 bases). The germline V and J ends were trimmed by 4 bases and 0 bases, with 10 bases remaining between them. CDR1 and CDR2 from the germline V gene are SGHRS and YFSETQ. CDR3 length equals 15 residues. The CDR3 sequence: CASSPQGATNEKLFF. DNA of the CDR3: TGCGCCAGCAGCCCACAGGGAGCAACTAATGAAAAACTGTTTTTT.

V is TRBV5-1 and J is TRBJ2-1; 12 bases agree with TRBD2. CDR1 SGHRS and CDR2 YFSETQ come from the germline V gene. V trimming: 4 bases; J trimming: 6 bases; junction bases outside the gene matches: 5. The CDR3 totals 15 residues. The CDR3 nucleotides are TGCGCCAGCAGCCCACTAGCGGGGGGTCTCAATGAGCAGTTCTTC. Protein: CASSPLAGGLNEQFF.

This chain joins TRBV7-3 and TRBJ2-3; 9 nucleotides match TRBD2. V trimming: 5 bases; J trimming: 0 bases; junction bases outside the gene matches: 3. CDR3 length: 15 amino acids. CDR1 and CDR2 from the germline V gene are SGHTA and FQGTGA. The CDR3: CASSRSGGSTDTQYF. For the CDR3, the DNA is TGTGCCAGCAGCCGGAGCGGGGGGAGCACAGATACGCAGTATTTT.

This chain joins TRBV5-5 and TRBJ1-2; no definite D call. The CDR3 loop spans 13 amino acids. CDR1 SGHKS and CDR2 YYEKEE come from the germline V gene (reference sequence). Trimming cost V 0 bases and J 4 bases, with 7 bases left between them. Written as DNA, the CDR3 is TGTGCCAGCAGCTTGGTACGTAGCTATGGCTACACCTTC. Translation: CASSLVRSYGYTF.